One and the same sample provided the 27 T cell receptor beta chains below, sequenced in a study of T-cell memory formation after mild COVID-19 (dated by TCRdb to the early 2020s). The library was made by 5' RACE. The sequencing machine was an Illumina NovaSeq 6000. The public reads were reprocessed in TCRdb via fastp at Q25 and MiXCR, keeping in-frame beta chains. One record per CDR3 amino acid sequence lists the most common genes and DNA. This sample is represented by about 620,000 distinct CDR3 sequences; more than 15% of them were singletons. The ten largest clonotypes hold around 12% of the sample. Material: PBMCs or a T cell subset sorted from them (not recorded which). These receptors were taken from an adult woman who had mild COVID-19 (a few samples of this study predate the infection). The sample titles of this study are shuffled in the database, so cell type and time point are left out; the donor was told from shared clones.

This clonotype was observed a few times. The chain couples TRBV5-6 to TRBJ2-1; 10 nucleotides match TRBD2. After removal of 4 bases from V and 2 bases from J, the junction contained 3 bases not matched to a gene. The CDR3 length is 15 residues. Germline loops: CDR1 SGHDT, CDR2 YYEEEE. The chain's CDR3 is CASSALAGAYNEQFF. The DNA for the CDR3 is TGTGCCAGCAGCGCCCTAGCGGGGGCCTACAATGAGCAGTTCTTC. The full variable domain, completed using reference TRBV5-6 and TRBJ2-1, is DAGVTQSPTHLIKTRGQQVTLRCSPKSGHDTVSWYQQALGQGPQFIFQYYEEEERQRGNFPDRFSGHQFPNYSSELNVNALLLGDSALYLCASSALAGAYNEQFFGPGTRLTVL.

This clonotype appeared many times. The chain carries TRBV5-1 and TRBJ2-3; TRBD2 might be the D (5 bases). This CDR3 spans 11 amino acids. CDR1 and CDR2 (germline): SGHRS, YFSETQ. Trimming removed 2 bases from V and 7 bases from J, with 5 bases in between. This CDR3 is CASSFGNTQYF. Written as DNA, the CDR3 is TGCGCCAGCAGCTTCGGGAATACGCAGTATTTT.

In this sample, this clonotype turned up a few times. At one boundary the junction diverges from the germline segment, which might be a read error. J is TRBJ1-5 and V is TRBV7-7; D gene unclear. This CDR3 has 18 residues. Germline CDR1 SSHAT, CDR2 FNYEAQ (reference sequence). The CDR3 here is CASSLSEGTTDSNQPQHF. The CDR3 region has the DNA TGTGCTAGCAGCTTAAGCGAGGGAACTACCGATAGCAATCAGCCCCAGCATTTT.

CDR3 loop: CASSLGAGTRYEQYF. The CDR3 DNA sequence: TGTGCCAGCAGCTTAGGTGCAGGGACAAGGTACGAGCAGTACTTC. The chain joins TRBV7-9 to TRBJ2-7; possibly TRBD1 for D (6 bases). The CDR3 is 15 residues long. Germline assignment: CDR1 SEHNR and CDR2 FQNEAQ (reference sequence). V lost 1 base, J lost 4 bases, and 14 bases lay in between.

In this sample, this clonotype turned up a few times. The V and J genes are TRBV11-2 and TRBJ2-2; 10 bases match TRBD2. The germline CDR1 and CDR2 sequences are SGHAT and FQNNGV. With V trimmed by 3 bases and J by 5 bases, 9 bases remained unmatched. The CDR3 consists of 17 residues. CDR3 in DNA: TGTGCCAGCAGCTTTTCGGCTAGCGGGAGAGGAACCGGGGAGCTGTTTTTT. Residues: CASSFSASGRGTGELFF.

V and J are TRBV7-9 and TRBJ2-3; the D gene is possibly TRBD2 (5 bases). In germline, CDR1 is SEHNR, CDR2 FQNEAQ (reference sequence). Trimming left V 8 bases short and J 4 bases short, with 13 bases between. There are 13 residues in the CDR3. CDR3 nucleotide sequence: TGTGCCAGCCGAGGGCGGTTGTCAGATACGCAGTATTTT. Its protein product is CASRGRLSDTQYF. Using reference TRBV7-9 and TRBJ2-3 for the parts outside the CDR3, the full variable domain is DTGVSQNPRHKITKRGQNVTFRCDPISEHNRLYWYRQTLGQGPEFLTYFQNEAQLEKSRLLSDRFSAERPKGSFSTLEIQRTEQGDSAMYLCASRGRLSDTQYFGPGTRLTVL.

CDR3 region: CASSLTRLVEQFF. The CDR3 nucleotides are TGCGCCAGCAGCCTGACCAGACTAGTTGAGCAGTTCTTC. The chain combines TRBV5-1 with TRBJ2-1; the D gene is possibly TRBD2 (6 bases). From germline, CDR1 is SGHRS and CDR2 YFSETQ. V was trimmed by 4 bases and J by 9 bases, leaving 14 bases between them. CDR3 length: 13 amino acids. The whole variable domain, filled in from reference TRBV5-1 and TRBJ2-1, reads KAGVTQTPRYLIKTRGQQVTLSCSPISGHRSVSWYQQTPGQGLQFLFEYFSETQRNKGNFPGRFSGRQFSNSRSEMNVSTLELGDSALYLCASSLTRLVEQFFGPGTRLTVL.

The CDR3 DNA follows: TGTGCCAGCAGCCAAGGTTCATTACGACAGGGGCACGGGGAGCTGTTTTTT. Translated: CASSQGSLRQGHGELFF. J is TRBJ2-2 and V is TRBV3-1; TRBD1 aligns across 8 bases. Germline CDR1 and CDR2: LGHDT and YNNKEL (reference sequence). V shed 1 base and J 7 bases; nucleotides not matched to a gene: 11. The CDR3 spans 17 residues.

The chain has TRBV3-1 and TRBJ2-5; 10 bases match TRBD2. CDR3 length: 14 residues. After removal of 8 bases from V and 6 bases from J, the junction contained 9 bases not matched to a gene. CDR1 and CDR2 from the germline V gene are LGHDT and YNNKEL (reference sequence). The CDR3 sequence: CASGEREGRKTQYF. The CDR3 DNA sequence: TGTGCCAGCGGCGAGCGGGAGGGCCGGAAGACCCAGTACTTC.

The rearrangement joins TRBV5-1 to TRBJ2-2; D is undetermined. Trimming took off 0 bases at V and 2 bases at J, with 8 bases between the two ends. The CDR3 contains 15 residues. The germline V gene has CDR1 SGHRS and CDR2 YFSETQ. In DNA form, the CDR3 reads TGCGCCAGCAGCTTGGAGAGGCGAAACACCGGGGAGCTGTTTTTT. It yields the protein CASSLERRNTGELFF. Full variable domain (remainder filled in from reference TRBV5-1 and TRBJ2-2): KAGVTQTPRYLIKTRGQQVTLSCSPISGHRSVSWYQQTPGQGLQFLFEYFSETQRNKGNFPGRFSGRQFSNSRSEMNVSTLELGDSALYLCASSLERRNTGELFFGEGSRLTVL.

This clonotype was observed a few times. V gene TRBV9 combines with J gene TRBJ1-6; D call uncertain. CDR3 length: 14 amino acids. Germline CDR1 and CDR2: SGDLS and YYNGEE. With 4 bases removed from V and 11 bases from J, the gap between germline ends came to 16 bases. The CDR3: CASSLRERWAPLHF. In DNA form, the CDR3 reads TGTGCCAGCAGCCTTCGAGAACGTTGGGCACCCCTCCACTTT.

V is TRBV5-1 and J is TRBJ2-3, with D tentatively TRBD2 (6 bases). The ends were cut back, 3 bases at V and 9 bases at J, with 17 bases in the middle. Germline V CDR1 and CDR2: SGHRS, YFSETQ. The CDR3 loop spans 14 amino acids. The CDR3: CASSSGPGAPTQYF. For the CDR3, the DNA is TGCGCCAGCAGCTCGGGGCCGGGAGCTCCAACGCAGTATTTT.

This chain links TRBV6-1 with TRBJ2-1; 8 bases map to TRBD2. V dropped 4 bases and J dropped 5; count of bases not matched to a gene: 4. The CDR3 consists of 14 residues. Germline V gene data show CDR1 as MNHNS and CDR2 as SASEGT. DNA for the CDR3: TGTGCCAGCAGTGTAGCGGGGCTTAACAATGAGCAGTTCTTC. Translation: CASSVAGLNNEQFF.

The table lists this clonotype with a few counts. The chain combines TRBV9 with TRBJ1-3; D is unclear. CDR1 and CDR2 from the germline V gene are SGDLS and YYNGEE. This CDR3 contains 16 residues. V dropped 0 bases and J dropped 3 bases, with 13 bases sitting between them. The CDR3 DNA reads TGTGCCAGCAGCGTAGGCTTTGGGCTTTATGGAAACACCATATATTTT. Amino acids: CASSVGFGLYGNTIYF.

This clonotype was seen only a few times. As DNA, the CDR3 is TGTGCCAGCAGCTTACTGGGACAGGCTGGAGAGACCCAGTACTTC. The encoded protein is CASSLLGQAGETQYF. The chain is built from TRBV7-3 and TRBJ2-5, with 8 bases matching TRBD1. Germline lookup yields CDR1 SGHTA and CDR2 FQGTGA. This CDR3 is 15 amino acids long. V dropped 2 bases and J dropped 4; count of bases not matched to a gene: 6.

The V gene is TRBV11-2, the J gene TRBJ2-4; possible D gene TRBD2, 5 bases. This CDR3 contains 16 residues. Germline loops: CDR1 SGHAT, CDR2 FQNNGV. The V and J ends lost 3 bases and 6 bases respectively, with 18 bases between them. The CDR3 region is CASSFGLPKPGNIQYF. CDR3 bases: TGTGCCAGCAGCTTTGGACTTCCTAAGCCAGGAAACATTCAGTACTTC.

The table lists this clonotype with a few counts. J is TRBJ2-1 and V is TRBV6-5; 9 bases are shared with TRBD2. CDR3 length: 16 amino acids. The germline gives CDR1 MNHEY, CDR2 SVGAGI. V lost 6 bases and J lost 5; bases outside the gene matches: 11. CDR3 amino acids: CASRTVTSGTHNEQFF. DNA for the CDR3: TGTGCCAGCAGAACTGTGACTAGCGGAACACACAATGAGCAGTTCTTC.

This chain joins TRBV7-2 and TRBJ1-2, with 9 bases matching TRBD1. The CDR3 contains 14 residues. After removal of 5 bases from V and 8 bases from J, the junction contained 9 bases not matched to a gene. Germline V gene data show CDR1 as SGHTA and CDR2 as FQGNSA. CDR3 DNA sequence: TGTGCCAGCAGCAAAGGACAGGGGATGGACGGCTACACCTTC. Translated: CASSKGQGMDGYTF.

The rearrangement uses TRBV7-2 and TRBJ2-5; possibly TRBD1 for D (6 bases). V shed 1 base and J shed 4 bases, with 10 bases lying between them. The CDR3 is 14 amino acids. Germline loops: CDR1 SGHTA, CDR2 FQGNSA. CDR3 residues: CASSLDAGAETQYF. The CDR3 DNA is TGTGCCAGCAGCTTAGATGCAGGGGCAGAGACCCAGTACTTC.

This clonotype was found a few times. The chain is built from TRBV5-1 and TRBJ2-1, with D possibly matching TRBD1 (6 bases). The CDR3 contains 15 residues. CDR1 and CDR2 from the germline V gene are SGHRS and YFSETQ. Trimming took off 2 bases at V and 8 bases at J, with 17 bases between the two ends. CDR3 amino acids: CASSFGGAGGDEQFF. The CDR3 DNA sequence: TGCGCCAGCAGCTTCGGTGGGGCTGGGGGCGATGAGCAGTTCTTC.

In this sample, this clonotype turned up many times. The V and J genes are TRBV11-3 and TRBJ2-2; 7 bases are shared with TRBD2. V gave up 6 bases and J gave up 7 bases; unmatched junction bases: 11. Germline CDR1 SGHNT, CDR2 YENEEA. The CDR3 runs to 15 residues. The CDR3 DNA reads TGTGCCAGCAGACCTCAAAGCGGGGCTGGCGGGGAGCTGTTTTTT. This codes for CASRPQSGAGGELFF.

The gene calls are TRBV20-1 and TRBJ1-1; a possible D gene is TRBD1 (6 bases). The germline CDR1 and CDR2 sequences are DFQATT and SNEGSKA (reference sequence). The CDR3 sequence is 16 residues long. V lost 6 bases, J lost 1 base, and 21 bases lay in between. The CDR3 DNA reads TGCAGTGCCATTTCTTTGCGGGACACTCGGAACACTGAAGCTTTCTTT. As protein: CSAISLRDTRNTEAFF.

Many counts were recorded for this clonotype. The chain is built from TRBV20-1 and TRBJ2-2, with 10 positions matching TRBD2. This CDR3 is built from 19 residues. Germline V gene lookup returns CDR1 DFQATT and CDR2 SNEGSKA (reference sequence). J was trimmed by 3 bases and V by 1 base; bases with no gene match: 14. The CDR3 loop reads CSARAPGNSGGWDTGELFF. As DNA, the CDR3 is TGCAGTGCTAGAGCCCCTGGGAATAGCGGGGGGTGGGACACCGGGGAGCTGTTTTTT.

This clonotype has only a few counts. The rearrangement uses TRBV6-6 and TRBJ2-3; 7 nucleotides agree with TRBD2. After removal of 3 bases from V and 14 bases from J, the junction contained 8 bases not matched to a gene. The CDR3 runs 12 residues. The V gene's germline CDR1 is MNHNY and CDR2 SVGAGI (reference sequence). CDR3 bases: TGTGCCAGCAGTTATAGGACCGGGACTATGTATTTT. Its protein product is CASSYRTGTMYF.

This clonotype was seen ten or more times. J is TRBJ2-4 and V is TRBV29-1; 8 bases line up with TRBD1. CDR3 length equals 17 residues. CDR1 and CDR2 (germline): SQVTM, ANQGSEA. The V and J ends lost 8 bases and 1 base, in that order; junction bases with no gene match: 16. CDR3 residues: CSPTYDRGRLAKNIQYF. In DNA form, the CDR3 reads TGCAGCCCCACCTACGACAGGGGCCGACTGGCCAAAAACATTCAGTACTTC.

The table lists this clonotype with a few counts. The chain combines TRBV7-2 with TRBJ1-2; 8 bases are shared with TRBD1. V dropped 0 bases and J dropped 4; count of bases not matched to a gene: 4. The CDR3 consists of 15 residues. Germline assignment: CDR1 SGHTA and CDR2 FQGNSA. The CDR3 DNA reads as TGTGCCAGCAGCTTAGCCCAGGGGGCAGTCTATGGCTACACCTTC. Translating gives CASSLAQGAVYGYTF. The full variable domain, its missing parts supplied by reference TRBV7-2 and TRBJ1-2, is GAGVSQSPSNKVTEKGKDVELRCDPISGHTALYWYRQSLGQGLEFLIYFQGNSAPDKSGLPSDRFSAERTGGSVSTLTIQRTQQEDSAVYLCASSLAQGAVYGYTFGSGTRLTVV.

This clonotype was seen a few times. This chain connects TRBV4-3 to TRBJ2-1; no clear D gene. The V and J ends lost 2 bases and 6 bases respectively, with 5 bases between them. CDR3 size: 12 residues. CDR1 and CDR2 (germline): LGHNA, YSLEER. CDR3 sequence reads: CASSQSSNEQFF. The CDR3 DNA follows: TGCGCCAGCAGCCAAAGTAGCAATGAGCAGTTCTTC.